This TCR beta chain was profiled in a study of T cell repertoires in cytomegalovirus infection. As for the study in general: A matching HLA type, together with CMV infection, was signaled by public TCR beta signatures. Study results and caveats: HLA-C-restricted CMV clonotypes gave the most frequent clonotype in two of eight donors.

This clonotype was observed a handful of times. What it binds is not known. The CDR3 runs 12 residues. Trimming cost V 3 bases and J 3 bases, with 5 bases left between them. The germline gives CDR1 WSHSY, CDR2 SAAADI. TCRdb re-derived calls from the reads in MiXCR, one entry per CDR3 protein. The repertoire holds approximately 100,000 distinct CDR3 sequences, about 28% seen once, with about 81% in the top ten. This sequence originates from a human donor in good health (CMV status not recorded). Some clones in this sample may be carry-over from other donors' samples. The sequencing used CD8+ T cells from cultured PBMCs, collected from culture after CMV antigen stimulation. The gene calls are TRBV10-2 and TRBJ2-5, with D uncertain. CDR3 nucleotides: TGCGCCAGCAGTGACTGGGAAGAGACCCAGTACTTC. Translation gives CASSDWEETQYF.